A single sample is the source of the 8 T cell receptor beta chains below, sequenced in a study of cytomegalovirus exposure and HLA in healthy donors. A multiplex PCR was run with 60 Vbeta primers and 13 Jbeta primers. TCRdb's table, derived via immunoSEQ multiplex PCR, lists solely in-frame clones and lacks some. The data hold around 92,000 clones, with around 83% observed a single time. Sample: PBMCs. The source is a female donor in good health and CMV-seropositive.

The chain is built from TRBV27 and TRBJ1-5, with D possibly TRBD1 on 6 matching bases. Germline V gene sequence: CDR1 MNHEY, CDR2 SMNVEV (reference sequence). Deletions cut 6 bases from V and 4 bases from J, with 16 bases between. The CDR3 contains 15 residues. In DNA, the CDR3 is TGTGCCAGCAGGGCCCTGGGGGCAGGGAATCAGCCCCAGCATTTT. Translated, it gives CASRALGAGNQPQHF.

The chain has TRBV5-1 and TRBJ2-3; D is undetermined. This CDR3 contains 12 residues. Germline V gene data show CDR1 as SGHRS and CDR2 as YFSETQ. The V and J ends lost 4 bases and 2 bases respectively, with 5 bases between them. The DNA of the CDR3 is TGCGCCAGCAGCCCCAACACAGATACGCAGTATTTT. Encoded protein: CASSPNTDTQYF.

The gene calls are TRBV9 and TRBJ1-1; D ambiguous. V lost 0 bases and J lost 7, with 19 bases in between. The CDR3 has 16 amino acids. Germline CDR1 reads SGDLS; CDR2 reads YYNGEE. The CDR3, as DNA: TGTGCCAGCAGCGTAGCTTCAGGCCCCCTGGGCTGTGAAGCTTTCTTT. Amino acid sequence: CASSVASGPLGCEAFF.

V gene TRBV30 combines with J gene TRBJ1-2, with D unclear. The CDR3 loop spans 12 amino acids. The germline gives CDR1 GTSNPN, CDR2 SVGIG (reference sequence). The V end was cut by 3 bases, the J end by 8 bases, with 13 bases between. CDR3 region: CAWSDGPGGYTF. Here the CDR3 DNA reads TGTGCCTGGAGCGATGGGCCGGGGGGCTACACCTTC.

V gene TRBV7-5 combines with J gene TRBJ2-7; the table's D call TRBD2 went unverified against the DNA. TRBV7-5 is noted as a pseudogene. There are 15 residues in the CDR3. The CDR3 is CVRSGIRGRPYEQYF. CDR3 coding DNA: TGTGTCAGAAGCGGGATAAGAGGGAGGCCCTACGAGCAGTACTTC.

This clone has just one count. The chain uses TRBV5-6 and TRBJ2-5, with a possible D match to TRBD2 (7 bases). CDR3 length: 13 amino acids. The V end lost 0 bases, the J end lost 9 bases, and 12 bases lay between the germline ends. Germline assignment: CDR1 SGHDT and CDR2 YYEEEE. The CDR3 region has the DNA TGTGCCAGCAGCTTGGGTAGGGGGGGGGCCCAGTACTTC. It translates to CASSLGRGGAQYF.

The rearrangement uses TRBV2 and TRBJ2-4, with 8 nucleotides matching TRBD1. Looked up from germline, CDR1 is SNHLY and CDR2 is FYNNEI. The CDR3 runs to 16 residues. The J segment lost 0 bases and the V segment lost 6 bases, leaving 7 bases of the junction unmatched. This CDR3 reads CASSARTGLAKNIQYF. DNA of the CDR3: TGTGCCAGCAGCGCAAGGACAGGGCTAGCCAAAAACATTCAGTACTTC.

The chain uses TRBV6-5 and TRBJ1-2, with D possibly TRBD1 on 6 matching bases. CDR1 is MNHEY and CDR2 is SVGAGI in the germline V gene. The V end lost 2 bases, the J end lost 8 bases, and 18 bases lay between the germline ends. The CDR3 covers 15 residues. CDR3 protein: CASSYNIATGRGYTF. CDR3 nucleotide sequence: TGTGCCAGCAGTTACAACATCGCAACAGGGCGCGGCTACACCTTC.